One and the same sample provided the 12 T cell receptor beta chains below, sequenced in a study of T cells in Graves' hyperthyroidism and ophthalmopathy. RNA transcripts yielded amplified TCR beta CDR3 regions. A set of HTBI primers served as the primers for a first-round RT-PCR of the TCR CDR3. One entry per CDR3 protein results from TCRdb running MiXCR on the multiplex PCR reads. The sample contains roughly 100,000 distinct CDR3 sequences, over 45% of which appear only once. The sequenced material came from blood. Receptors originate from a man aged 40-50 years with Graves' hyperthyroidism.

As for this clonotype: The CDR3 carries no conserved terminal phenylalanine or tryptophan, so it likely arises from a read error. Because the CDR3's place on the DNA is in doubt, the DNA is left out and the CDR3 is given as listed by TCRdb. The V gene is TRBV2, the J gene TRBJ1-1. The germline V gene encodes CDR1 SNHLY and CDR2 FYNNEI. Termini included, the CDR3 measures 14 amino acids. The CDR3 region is CASSSPLVLTEASL.

In DNA form, the CDR3 reads TGCAGTGCTAGTCGGACTACCCCCTACAATGAGCAGTTCTTC. The encoded protein is CSASRTTPYNEQFF. The rearrangement links TRBV20-1 to TRBJ2-1, with a tentative D call TRBD2 (6 bases). In germline, CDR1 is DFQATT, CDR2 SNEGSKA (reference sequence). Trimming pared 3 bases from V and 2 bases from J, leaving 11 bases between. This CDR3 contains 14 residues.

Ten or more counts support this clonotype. CDR3: CASSLSGSGANVLTF. The CDR3, as DNA: TGTGCCAGCAGTTTAAGCGGGTCTGGGGCCAACGTCCTGACTTTC. This sequence joins TRBV12-3 or TRBV12-4 and TRBJ2-6; weak D call: TRBD2 (6 bases). This CDR3 comprises 15 residues. V lost 2 bases and J 1 base, leaving 6 bases between the germline ends.

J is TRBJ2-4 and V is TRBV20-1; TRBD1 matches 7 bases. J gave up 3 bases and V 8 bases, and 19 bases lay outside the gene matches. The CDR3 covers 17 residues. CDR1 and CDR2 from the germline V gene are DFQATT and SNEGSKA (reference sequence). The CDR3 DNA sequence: TGCAGTATACATCAGCTTCAGTTAGGGGGCGGCAAAAACATTCAGTACTTC. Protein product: CSIHQLQLGGGKNIQYF.

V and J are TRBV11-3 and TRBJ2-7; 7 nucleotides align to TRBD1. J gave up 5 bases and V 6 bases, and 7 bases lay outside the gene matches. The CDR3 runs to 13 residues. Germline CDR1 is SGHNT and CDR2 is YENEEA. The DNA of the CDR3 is TGTGCCAGCAGTCCAGGGGGTACCGACGAGCAGTACTTC. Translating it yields CASSPGGTDEQYF.

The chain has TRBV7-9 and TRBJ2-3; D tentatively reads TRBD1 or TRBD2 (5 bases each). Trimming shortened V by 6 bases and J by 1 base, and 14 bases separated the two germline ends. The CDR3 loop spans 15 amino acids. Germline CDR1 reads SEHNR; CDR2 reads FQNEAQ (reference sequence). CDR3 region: CASRRGVGGTDTQYF. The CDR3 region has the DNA TGTGCCAGCAGGAGGGGTGTGGGGGGCACAGATACGCAGTATTTT.

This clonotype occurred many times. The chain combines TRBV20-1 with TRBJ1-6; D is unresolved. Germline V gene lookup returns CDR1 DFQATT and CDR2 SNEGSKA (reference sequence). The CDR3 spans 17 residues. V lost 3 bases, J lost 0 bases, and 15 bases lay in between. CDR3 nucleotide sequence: TGCAGTGCTAGGAAGGAGACGGGTAGCTCCTATAATTCACCCCTCCACTTT. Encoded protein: CSARKETGSSYNSPLHF.

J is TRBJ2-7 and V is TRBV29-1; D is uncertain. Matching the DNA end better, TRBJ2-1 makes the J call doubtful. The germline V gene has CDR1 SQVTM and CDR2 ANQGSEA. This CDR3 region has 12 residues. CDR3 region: CSVLVALGEQFF. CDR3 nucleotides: TGCAGCGTTTTGGTGGCCCTTGGAGAGCAGTTCTTC.

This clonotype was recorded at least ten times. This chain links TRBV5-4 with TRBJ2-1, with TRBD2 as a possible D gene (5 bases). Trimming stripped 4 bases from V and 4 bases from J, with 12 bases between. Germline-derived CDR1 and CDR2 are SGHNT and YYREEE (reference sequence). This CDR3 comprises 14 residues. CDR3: CASSPAGRYNEQFF. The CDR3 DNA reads TGTGCCAGCAGCCCGGCGGGCCGGTACAATGAGCAGTTCTTC.

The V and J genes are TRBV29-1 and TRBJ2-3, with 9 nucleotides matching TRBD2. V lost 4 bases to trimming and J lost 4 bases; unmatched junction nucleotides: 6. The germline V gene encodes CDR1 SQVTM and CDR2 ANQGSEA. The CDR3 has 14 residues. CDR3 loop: CSVAPAGGSDTQYF. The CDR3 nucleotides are TGCAGCGTTGCACCCGCGGGAGGGTCAGATACGCAGTATTTT.

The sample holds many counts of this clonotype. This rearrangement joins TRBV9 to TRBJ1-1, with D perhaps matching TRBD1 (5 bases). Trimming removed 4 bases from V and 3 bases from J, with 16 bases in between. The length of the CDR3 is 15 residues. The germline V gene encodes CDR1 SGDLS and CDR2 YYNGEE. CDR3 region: CASSHNGGVDTEAFF. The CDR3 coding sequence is TGTGCCAGCAGCCATAACGGGGGAGTCGACACTGAAGCTTTCTTT.

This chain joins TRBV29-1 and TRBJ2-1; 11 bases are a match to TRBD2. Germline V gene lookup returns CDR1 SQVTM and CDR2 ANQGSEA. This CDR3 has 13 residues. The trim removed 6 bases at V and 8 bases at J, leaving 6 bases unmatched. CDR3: CSVGLAGIHEQFF. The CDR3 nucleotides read TGCAGCGTCGGACTAGCGGGCATCCATGAGCAGTTCTTC.